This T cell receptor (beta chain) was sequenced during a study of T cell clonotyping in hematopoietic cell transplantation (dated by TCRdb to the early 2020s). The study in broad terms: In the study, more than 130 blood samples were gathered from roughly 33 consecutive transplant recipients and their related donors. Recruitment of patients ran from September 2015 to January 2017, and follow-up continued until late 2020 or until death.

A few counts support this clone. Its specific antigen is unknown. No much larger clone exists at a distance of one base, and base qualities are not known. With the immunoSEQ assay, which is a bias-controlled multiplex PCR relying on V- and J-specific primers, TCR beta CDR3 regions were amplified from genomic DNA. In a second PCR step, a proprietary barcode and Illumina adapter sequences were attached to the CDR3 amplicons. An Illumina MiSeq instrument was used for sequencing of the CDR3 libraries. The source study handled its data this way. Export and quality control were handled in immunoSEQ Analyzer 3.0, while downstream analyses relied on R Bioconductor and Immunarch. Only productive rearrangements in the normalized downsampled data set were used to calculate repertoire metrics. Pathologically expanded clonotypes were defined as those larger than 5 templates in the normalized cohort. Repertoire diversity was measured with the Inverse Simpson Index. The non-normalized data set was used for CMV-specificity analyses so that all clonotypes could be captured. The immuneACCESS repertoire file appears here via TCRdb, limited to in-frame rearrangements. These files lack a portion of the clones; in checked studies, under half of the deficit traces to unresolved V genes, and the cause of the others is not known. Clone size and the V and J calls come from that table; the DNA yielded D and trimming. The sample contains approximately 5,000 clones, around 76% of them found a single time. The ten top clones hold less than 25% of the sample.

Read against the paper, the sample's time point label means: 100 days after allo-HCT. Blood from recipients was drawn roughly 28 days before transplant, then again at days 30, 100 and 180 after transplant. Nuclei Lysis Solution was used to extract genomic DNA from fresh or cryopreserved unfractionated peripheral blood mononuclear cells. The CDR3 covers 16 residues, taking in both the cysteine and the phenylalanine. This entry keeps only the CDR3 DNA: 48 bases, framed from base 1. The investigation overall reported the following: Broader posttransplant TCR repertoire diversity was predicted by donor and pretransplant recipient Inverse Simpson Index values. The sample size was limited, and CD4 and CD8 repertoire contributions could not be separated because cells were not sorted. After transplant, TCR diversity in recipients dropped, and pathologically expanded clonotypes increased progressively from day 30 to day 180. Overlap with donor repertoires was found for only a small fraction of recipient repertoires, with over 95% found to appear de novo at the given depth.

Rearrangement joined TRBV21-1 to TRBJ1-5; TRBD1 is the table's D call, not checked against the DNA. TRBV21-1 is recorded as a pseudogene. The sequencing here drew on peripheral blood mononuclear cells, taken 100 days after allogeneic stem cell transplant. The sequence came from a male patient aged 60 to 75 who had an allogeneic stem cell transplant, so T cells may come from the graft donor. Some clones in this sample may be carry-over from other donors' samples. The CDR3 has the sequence CASSLSPGQFNQPQHF. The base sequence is TGTGCCAGCAGCTTATCCCCGGGACAGTTCAATCAGCCCCAGCATTTT.